Listed below are T cell receptor beta chains from one sample, sequenced in a study of early stage breast cancer tumors. TCRdb's table, derived via immunoSEQ multiplex PCR, lists solely in-frame clones and lacks some. Of about 21,000 clones detected, roughly 76% appear once; the ten largest clones hold roughly 26%. The sequencing sample was made of blood. The receptors here all came from a person between 60 and 70 years old with breast cancer. The CDR3 runs from the conserved cysteine through the conserved F or W. A D gene is named only where the DNA matches it firmly. Not all rows give a size; the values are once, few, many and, for expanded clones, a class.

>NA|NA|TRBV9|TRBJ2-7
CASSVEKGGSYEQYF
TGTGCCAGCAGCGTAGAAAAAGGGGGCTCCTACGAGCAGTACTTC
>NA|NA|TRBV9|TRBJ2-2
CASSGFGETGFSTGELFF
TGTGCCAGCAGCGGTTTTGGGGAAACAGGGTTTAGTACCGGGGAGCTGTTTTTT
>NA|TRBD1|TRBV19|TRBJ1-2
CASNDPGGANYGYTF
TGTGCCAGTAATGATCCAGGGGGAGCTAACTATGGCTACACCTTC
>once|NA|TRBV6-5|TRBJ1-1
CASRTQVAITEAFF
TGTGCCAGCAGAACACAGGTTGCAATAACTGAAGCTTTCTTT
>NA|TRBD2|TRBV5-6|TRBJ2-7
CASSTSGKFYEQYF
TGTGCCAGCAGCACGAGCGGGAAGTTCTACGAGCAGTACTTC
>NA|NA|TRBV5-6|TRBJ1-5
CASSFQDSGFYEPQHF
TGTGCCAGCAGCTTCCAGGACAGCGGTTTTTACGAGCCCCAGCATTTT
>NA|NA|TRBV6-5|TRBJ2-7
CASSTFYEQYF
TGTGCCAGCAGCACGTTCTACGAGCAGTACTTC
>NA|TRBD1|TRBV14|TRBJ1-2
CASSSRGQFYGYTF
TGTGCCAGCAGCTCAAGGGGACAGTTTTATGGCTACACCTTC
>NA|TRBD2|TRBV5-1|TRBJ2-1
CASSLAGTSFYNEQFF
TGCGCCAGCAGCTTGGCCGGGACTAGCTTTTACAATGAGCAGTTCTTC
>NA|NA|TRBV6-1|TRBJ2-5
CASSERDRETQYF
TGTGCCAGCAGTGAACGGGATCGGGAGACCCAGTACTTC
>once|NA|TRBV9|TRBJ2-5
CASSGRDANWKAQYF
TGTGCCAGCAGCGGTAGGGATGCAAATTGGAAGGCCCAGTACTTC
>NA|NA|TRBV7-9|TRBJ1-6
CASSLGGRSPLHF
TGTGCCAGCAGCTTAGGAGGGCGCTCACCCCTCCACTTT
>few|NA|TRBV2|TRBJ1-6
CAKQGSHSPLHF
TGTGCCAAACAGGGATCGCATTCACCCCTCCACTTT
>NA|TRBD2|TRBV7-6|TRBJ2-5
CASSFYRTSGHGRTQYF
TGTGCCAGCAGCTTCTACCGGACTAGCGGACACGGTCGGACCCAGTACTTC
>once|TRBD2|TRBV27|TRBJ2-2
CASSLYLASGVGGELFF
TGTGCCAGCAGTTTATATCTGGCTAGCGGGGTGGGCGGGGAGCTGTTTTTT
>few|NA|TRBV7-9|TRBJ1-2
CASSSLVGINYGYTF
TGTGCCAGCAGCTCCTTAGTTGGGATCAACTATGGCTACACCTTC
>NA|NA|TRBV7-9|TRBJ2-1
CASSFEARWVF
TGTGCCAGCAGCTTTGAGGCAAGATGGGTCTTC
>once|TRBD2|TRBV5-5|TRBJ2-1
CASSLAAGGLGEQFF
TGTGCCAGCAGCTTGGCGGCGGGAGGGCTTGGTGAGCAGTTCTTC
>NA|NA|TRBV6-1|TRBJ2-7
CASGRTDSYEQYF
TGTGCCAGCGGCCGGACGGACTCCTACGAGCAGTACTTC
>NA|TRBD1|TRBV5-1|TRBJ1-1
CASSLGGQTTEAFF
TGCGCCAGCAGCTTGGGGGGACAGACCACTGAAGCTTTCTTT
>NA|TRBD1|TRBV7-3|TRBJ2-3
CASRKTGTGVPDTQYF
TGTGCCAGCAGAAAAACCGGGACAGGGGTTCCAGATACGCAGTATTTT
>NA|NA|TRBV6-5|TRBJ1-3
CASSRTYGNTIYF
TGTGCCAGCAGCCGGACATACGGAAACACCATATATTTT
>NA|TRBD2|TRBV30|TRBJ2-3
CAWNLAGASTDTQYF
TGTGCCTGGAATCTAGCGGGAGCCAGCACAGATACGCAGTATTTT
>NA|NA|TRBV9|TRBJ1-6
CASSNNNYSPLHF
TGTGCCAGCAGCAACAATAATTATTCACCCCTCCACTTT
>medium-sized|NA|TRBV4-1|TRBJ1-3
CASSQAPGYLNTIYF
TGCGCCAGCAGCCAAGCTCCAGGGTACCTAAACACCATATATTTT
>NA|NA|TRBV7-9|TRBJ1-4
CASSPSQRGPVF
TGTGCCAGCAGCCCCTCACAGAGGGGCCCGGTTTTT
>NA|TRBD1|TRBV6-5|TRBJ1-1
CASRGTGALEAFF
TGTGCCAGCAGAGGGACAGGGGCGTTAGAAGCTTTCTTT
>few|NA|TRBV7-3|TRBJ1-1
CASSPQGMNTEAFF
TGTGCCAGCAGCCCACAAGGGATGAACACTGAAGCTTTCTTT